A single sample is the source of the 28 T cell receptor beta chains below, sequenced in a study of cytomegalovirus exposure and HLA in healthy donors. It was with 60 Vbeta and 13 Jbeta primers that the PCR ran. The method was immunoSEQ multiplex PCR; TCRdb's version includes in-frame clones alone and lacks a portion of them. This table holds 200,000 to 250,000 clones, over 65% found once. Sequencing was done on a sample of PBMCs. The receptors derive from a woman in her sixties in good health and CMV-seropositive.

The CDR3 loop is CSGGLADSTDTQYF. The CDR3 DNA sequence: TGCAGCGGTGGACTAGCGGATAGCACAGATACGCAGTATTTT. This chain connects TRBV29-1 to TRBJ2-3; 10 bases fit TRBD2. After removal of 7 bases from V and 0 bases from J, the junction contained 4 bases not matched to a gene. CDR3 length: 14 residues. Germline values: CDR1 SQVTM, CDR2 ANQGSEA.

This clone was seen a few times. The gene calls are TRBV7-2 and TRBJ2-1, with 8 bases matching TRBD2. From germline, CDR1 is SGHTA and CDR2 FQGNSA. The CDR3 runs to 15 residues. Trimming took 2 bases from V and 4 from J; bases not matched to a gene: 4. CDR3 region: CASSLKTSGYNEQFF. The DNA for the CDR3 is TGTGCCAGCAGCTTAAAAACTAGCGGATACAATGAGCAGTTCTTC.

The chain carries TRBV18 and TRBJ1-5; 9 nucleotides match TRBD1. The germline gives CDR1 KGHSH, CDR2 LQKENI. The V segment lost 3 bases and the J segment 6 bases; nucleotides outside the gene matches: 3. CDR3 length equals 14 residues. CDR3: CASSPGQGRQPQHF. The CDR3 DNA follows: TGTGCCAGCTCACCGGGACAGGGACGTCAGCCCCAGCATTTT.

The chain employs TRBV19 and TRBJ1-2; TRBD1 agrees at 7 bases. The V and J ends lost 7 bases and 2 bases, in that order; junction bases with no gene match: 4. The CDR3 runs 13 residues. Germline V CDR1 and CDR2: LNHDA, SQIVND (reference sequence). CDR3 amino acids: CASMRTGNYGYTF. The DNA for the CDR3 is TGTGCCAGTATGAGGACAGGCAACTATGGCTACACCTTC.

At least ten counts were recorded for this clone. The chain recombines TRBV5-6 with TRBJ1-5; 9 bases agree with TRBD1. J was trimmed by 6 bases and V by 4 bases; bases with no gene match: 8. The length of the CDR3 is 15 residues. CDR1 is SGHDT, CDR2 YYEEEE, per germline. CDR3 nucleotides: TGTGCCAGCAGCGCCAGGACAGGGGTTATTCAGCCCCAGCATTTT. It translates to CASSARTGVIQPQHF.

In this sample, this clone turned up a few times. The chain employs TRBV5-6 and TRBJ2-7; TRBD2 matches 13 bases. Germline assignment: CDR1 SGHDT and CDR2 YYEEEE. CDR3 length equals 14 residues. V trimming: 4 bases; J trimming: 7 bases; junction bases outside the gene matches: 5. CDR3 coding DNA: TGTGCCAGCAGCAGACTAGCGGGAGGACGGGAGCAGTACTTC. This encodes CASSRLAGGREQYF.

This chain links TRBV28 with TRBJ1-2; 9 bases line up with TRBD1. This CDR3 is built from 14 residues. Losses at the gene ends were 5 bases for V and 6 bases for J; bases not matched to a gene: 7. Germline values: CDR1 MDHEN, CDR2 SYDVKM. The chain's CDR3 is CASSTGGVLNGYTF. The CDR3 DNA follows: TGTGCCAGCAGTACAGGGGGCGTATTAAATGGCTACACCTTC.

The rearrangement joins TRBV5-4 to TRBJ2-3, with D possibly TRBD1 on 6 matching bases. Germline V gene data show CDR1 as SGHNT and CDR2 as YYREEE (reference sequence). V was pared by 4 bases and J by 2 bases, with 26 bases between. The CDR3 length is 19 residues. As DNA, the CDR3 is TGTGCCAGCAGCCCTCCTACCTCAAGGGGCAGGGGCCACACAGATACGCAGTATTTT. Protein sequence: CASSPPTSRGRGHTDTQYF.

The chain combines TRBV27 with TRBJ2-7; D might be TRBD2 (6 bases). Trimming cost V 0 bases and J 2 bases, with 11 bases left between them. CDR1 is MNHEY, CDR2 SMNVEV, per germline (reference sequence). The CDR3 has 15 residues. The DNA for the CDR3 is TGTGCCAGCAGTTTATCGGGGACTGATACCTACGAGCAGTACTTC. Translated, it gives CASSLSGTDTYEQYF.

Comment on this clone: Other DNA sequences in the same sample also yield this CDR3. The V and J genes are TRBV2 and TRBJ1-2; possibly TRBD1 for D (6 bases). With 3 bases removed from V and 4 bases from J, the gap between germline ends came to 6 bases. The CDR3 covers 12 residues. Per germline, CDR1 SNHLY and CDR2 FYNNEI. As DNA, the CDR3 is TGTGCCAGCAGTGACAGGGGCTATGGCTACACCTTC. It encodes CASSDRGYGYTF.

This clone occurred once. This chain connects TRBV5-1 to TRBJ2-2; TRBD2 agrees at 7 bases. Trimming cost V 4 bases and J 1 base; bases outside gene matches: 10. Per germline, CDR1 SGHRS and CDR2 YFSETQ. The CDR3 contains 17 residues. The CDR3 spells CASSHKLLAGNTGELFF. The CDR3 DNA reads TGCGCCAGCAGCCACAAATTATTAGCGGGGAACACCGGGGAGCTGTTTTTT.

The chain is built from TRBV6-5 and TRBJ2-5; TRBD2 agrees at 10 bases. V lost 5 bases, J lost 5 bases, and 8 bases stayed unmatched. The germline V gene has CDR1 MNHEY and CDR2 SVGAGI. The CDR3 spans 15 residues. The CDR3 nucleotides are TGTGCCAGCAGTACCGGGCTAGCGGGAGCCGAGACCCAGTACTTC. Protein: CASSTGLAGAETQYF.

The chain carries TRBV7-9 and TRBJ1-2, with 9 bases lining up with TRBD1. This CDR3 is built from 13 residues. J gave up 7 bases and V 6 bases, and 6 bases lay outside the gene matches. Germline CDR1 reads SEHNR; CDR2 reads FQNEAQ (reference sequence). The DNA for the CDR3 is TGTGCCAGCAGTTTCACACAGGGGGCTGGCTACACCTTC. This translates into CASSFTQGAGYTF.

The chain carries TRBV7-9 and TRBJ1-2; unclear D gene. Germline assignment: CDR1 SEHNR and CDR2 FQNEAQ (reference sequence). The V end was cut by 3 bases, the J end by 8 bases, with 7 bases between. CDR3 size: 11 residues. The CDR3 here is CASSLVGGYTF. The CDR3 DNA sequence: TGTGCCAGCAGCTTGGTCGGGGGCTACACCTTC. The full variable domain, its missing parts supplied by reference TRBV7-9 and TRBJ1-2, is DTGVSQNPRHKITKRGQNVTFRCDPISEHNRLYWYRQTLGQGPEFLTYFQNEAQLEKSRLLSDRFSAERPKGSFSTLEIQRTEQGDSAMYLCASSLVGGYTFGSGTRLTVV.

This chain links TRBV20-1 with TRBJ1-2; TRBD1 matches 8 bases. This CDR3 has 11 amino acids. Germline CDR1 reads DFQATT; CDR2 reads SNEGSKA (reference sequence). The junction had 4 bases not matched to a gene; V was cut back by 5 bases and J by 8 bases. Here the CDR3 reads CSAGQGGGYTF. Here the CDR3 DNA reads TGCAGTGCTGGACAGGGAGGGGGCTACACCTTC.

The chain links TRBV19 to TRBJ1-3; D remains unclear. The germline V gene has CDR1 LNHDA and CDR2 SQIVND (reference sequence). This CDR3 spans 15 amino acids. Deletions cut 3 bases from V and 0 bases from J, with 9 bases between. Here the CDR3 DNA reads TGTGCCAGTAGTATGGCGGGGTACTCTGGAAACACCATATATTTT. Translated, it gives CASSMAGYSGNTIYF.

J is TRBJ2-7 and V is TRBV7-3; 8 bases agree with TRBD2. The germline gives CDR1 SGHTA, CDR2 FQGTGA. V trimming: 6 bases; J trimming: 2 bases; junction bases outside the gene matches: 12. The CDR3 spans 16 residues. CDR3 nucleotide sequence: TGTGCCAGCAGGGTCGCGGGGGGCGTTGGCACCTACGAGCAGTACTTC. It codes for CASRVAGGVGTYEQYF.

V usage is TRBV4-2 and J usage is TRBJ2-3; TRBD2 agrees at 9 bases. CDR1 and CDR2 (germline): LGHNA, YNFKEQ. With 2 bases clipped from V and 2 bases from J, the junction kept 8 bases outside the gene matches. This CDR3 contains 17 residues. The CDR3 region has the DNA TGTGCCAGCAGCCAATCTCCCCTAGCGGGGTTCACAGATACGCAGTATTTT. This sequence encodes CASSQSPLAGFTDTQYF.

The chain combines TRBV28 with TRBJ1-2; weak D call: TRBD1 (6 bases). Germline-derived CDR1 and CDR2 are MDHEN and SYDVKM. CDR3 size: 13 residues. V lost 3 bases, J lost 8 bases, and 13 bases lay in between. The CDR3 nucleotides are TGTGCCAGCAGTTTTTTGGGGGCAGGGGGCTACACCTTC. The encoded protein is CASSFLGAGGYTF.

A note on this clone: Other DNA sequences in the sample encode the same CDR3. The chain uses TRBV18 and TRBJ2-7; 7 bases are a match to TRBD1. The CDR3 is made up of 15 amino acids. Germline lookup yields CDR1 KGHSH and CDR2 LQKENI. The ends lost 2 bases at V and 1 base at J; junction bases unmatched: 5. The chain's CDR3 is CASSPYRDSSYEQYF. The CDR3 DNA is TGTGCCAGCTCACCATACCGGGACAGTTCCTACGAGCAGTACTTC.

This rearrangement joins TRBV5-1 to TRBJ2-5, with D unresolved. Germline-derived CDR1 and CDR2 are SGHRS and YFSETQ. This CDR3 contains 15 residues. The V and J ends lost 2 bases and 1 base respectively, with 12 bases between them. The CDR3 nucleotides read TGCGCCAGCAGCTTTACACCAGCTAGCCAAGAGACCCAGTACTTC. This gives the protein CASSFTPASQETQYF. Full variable domain (remainder filled in from reference TRBV5-1 and TRBJ2-5): KAGVTQTPRYLIKTRGQQVTLSCSPISGHRSVSWYQQTPGQGLQFLFEYFSETQRNKGNFPGRFSGRQFSNSRSEMNVSTLELGDSALYLCASSFTPASQETQYFGPGTRLLVL.

This clone was seen a single time. A read error may produce the germline difference seen at one junction end. This chain uses TRBV30 with TRBJ1-4; no reliable D call. Germline V gives CDR1 GTSNPN, CDR2 SVGIG (reference sequence). The CDR3 runs to 13 residues. The CDR3 DNA reads as TGTGCCTGGAGTTCGCTCACTAACGAAAAACTGTTTTTT. Amino acid sequence: CAWSSLTNEKLFF.

The V and J genes are TRBV4-3 and TRBJ2-1; 9 positions agree with TRBD2. After removal of 0 bases from V and 3 bases from J, the junction contained 9 bases not matched to a gene. CDR3 length equals 18 residues. Germline lookup yields CDR1 LGHNA and CDR2 YSLEER. The CDR3 nucleotides read TGCGCCAGCAGCCAAGATCTTAAGGGCGGGGGGGACTACAATGAGCAGTTCTTC. It encodes CASSQDLKGGGDYNEQFF.

This clone showed up just a few times. The chain employs TRBV5-4 and TRBJ2-3, with D possibly matching TRBD2 (6 bases). The V end was cut by 5 bases, the J end by 3 bases, with 16 bases between. Germline CDR1 and CDR2: SGHNT and YYREEE (reference sequence). The CDR3 length is 15 residues. The CDR3 region has the DNA TGTGCCAGCAGGGGAGGCCAATCTGCGACAGATACGCAGTATTTT. It yields the protein CASRGGQSATDTQYF.

The rearrangement uses TRBV5-1 and TRBJ2-1, with TRBD2 as a possible D gene (5 bases). Germline values: CDR1 SGHRS, CDR2 YFSETQ. Trimming cost V 0 bases and J 5 bases, with 9 bases left between them. The CDR3 totals 14 residues. The CDR3 reads CASSLGTSNNEQFF. CDR3 coding DNA: TGCGCCAGCAGCTTGGGGACTTCCAACAATGAGCAGTTCTTC.

V gene TRBV6-1 combines with J gene TRBJ2-7; 7 bases fit TRBD1. The V and J ends lost 8 bases and 2 bases, in that order; junction bases with no gene match: 9. The V gene's germline CDR1 is MNHNS and CDR2 SASEGT. The CDR3 is 14 residues long. The CDR3 loop is CASGNRGLTYEQYF. The DNA of the CDR3 is TGTGCCAGCGGAAACAGGGGCTTAACCTACGAGCAGTACTTC.

The CDR3 bases are TGTGCCATCAGGGGGGGACAGGGGGATCAGCCCCAGCATTTT. It encodes CAIRGGQGDQPQHF. This chain connects TRBV10-3 to TRBJ1-5; 11 bases line up with TRBD1. This CDR3 is 14 amino acids long. Trimming removed 6 bases from V and 5 bases from J; junction bases left unmatched: 3. Germline loops: CDR1 ENHRY, CDR2 SYGVKD.

The V and J genes are TRBV4-2 and TRBJ2-3, with D possibly matching TRBD2 (6 bases). Germline V gene lookup returns CDR1 LGHNA and CDR2 YNFKEQ. Trimming took 0 bases from V and 2 from J, leaving 12 bases between them. The CDR3 has 16 residues. CDR3 DNA: TGTGCCAGCAGCCAAGATCTCGGGAGCCCCACAGATACGCAGTATTTT. This sequence encodes CASSQDLGSPTDTQYF.